A selection of T cell receptor beta chains follows, all from one sample in a study of blood T cell repertoires in COVID-19. Produced via immunoSEQ multiplex PCR; TCRdb's table is partial and in-frame only. The sample records about 240,000 clones, about 87% being singletons. Input material: peripheral blood. All receptors come from a woman between 70 and 85 years old with active or convalescent COVID-19. The CDR3 runs from the conserved cysteine through the conserved F or W. Each record gives: V gene, clone size, J gene, D gene, CDR3 DNA, CDR3 protein. The D gene is left open where the match is weak. Rows give clone size only sometimes, using once, few, many, or a class for an expanded clone.

TRBV6-5	.	TRBJ1-4	.	TGTGCCAGCAGTCCGGGGTCAACTAATGAAAAACTGTTTTTT	CASSPGSTNEKLFF
TRBV7-2	.	TRBJ2-4	TRBD2	TGTGCCAGCACAAGCGGGGGGGCCGGGAACATTCAGTACTTC	CASTSGGAGNIQYF
TRBV6-5	.	TRBJ2-7	TRBD2	TGTGCCAGCAGTTACTCGGAGCGGGGGCTCCACGAGCAGTACTTC	CASSYSERGLHEQYF
TRBV7-4	.	TRBJ1-2	.	TGTGCCAGCAGCTTAGTATACAGGTATGGCTACACCTTC	CASSLVYRYGYTF
TRBV3-1/TRBV3-2	.	TRBJ2-1	.	TGTGCCAGCAGCCAAGAGCCGGACAGTTCCTACAATGAGCAGTTCTTC	CASSQEPDSSYNEQFF
TRBV11-1	.	TRBJ2-2	.	TGTGCCAGCAGCTTAAATCGGGGCACCGGGGAGCTGTTTTTT	CASSLNRGTGELFF
TRBV2	once	TRBJ1-2	.	TGTGCCAGCAGTGTCGGGACTAACTATGGCTACACCTTC	CASSVGTNYGYTF
TRBV18	.	TRBJ2-6	.	TGTGCCAGCTCACCATCCCGGGTCTCAGGGGCCAACGTCCTGACTTTC	CASSPSRVSGANVLTF
TRBV4-1	few	TRBJ1-4	.	TGCGCCAGCCGTTCTGGGAGCGCAACTAATGAAAAACTGTTTTTT	CASRSGSATNEKLFF
TRBV6-1	.	TRBJ1-6	.	TGTGCCAGCAGTGCCGGAGCACACCCCGATAATTCACCCCTCCACTTT	CASSAGAHPDNSPLHF
TRBV5-1	once	TRBJ1-2	.	TGCGCCAGCAGCTTGGCGGCAGGGCTTGATGGCTACACCTTC	CASSLAAGLDGYTF
TRBV5-4	.	TRBJ2-1	.	TGTGCCAGCAGCCCCGCCTCGGGGGCCTACAATGAGCAGTTCTTC	CASSPASGAYNEQFF
TRBV10-2	once	TRBJ1-2	.	TGCGCCAGCAGTGGACAGAACTATGGCTACACCTTC	CASSGQNYGYTF
TRBV24-1	once	TRBJ2-2	.	TGTGCCACCAGTGACCTACAAGGGAGCGGGGAGCTGTTTTTT	CATSDLQGSGELFF
TRBV9	.	TRBJ1-4	.	TGTGCCAGCAGCGCATCGGACTTTACTAATGAAAAACTGTTTTTT	CASSASDFTNEKLFF
TRBV24-1	.	TRBJ2-5	.	TGTGCCACCAGTGATCGGAGGGCCCAGTACTTC	CATSDRRAQYF
TRBV6-1	.	TRBJ1-1	TRBD1	TGTGCCAGCAGTGGGGGCCACTTAGGACAGGGTAACACTGAAGCTTTCTTT	CASSGGHLGQGNTEAFF
TRBV7-2	.	TRBJ2-1	TRBD1	TGTGCCAGCAGCTTAAGATTGACAGGGGATAATGAGCAGTTCTTC	CASSLRLTGDNEQFF
TRBV7-3	.	TRBJ2-1	TRBD2	TGTGCCAGCAGCTTAGGGGGGACTAGACACAATGAGCAGTTCTTC	CASSLGGTRHNEQFF
TRBV7-2	.	TRBJ2-3	.	TGTGCCAGCAGCTCCTCTGGCGGGCAATCCACAGATACGCAGTATTTT	CASSSSGGQSTDTQYF
TRBV19	.	TRBJ1-1	.	TGTGCCAGTAGGTCCCGTACAGGGACTGAAGCTTTCTTT	CASRSRTGTEAFF
TRBV29-1	.	TRBJ2-2	TRBD1	TGCAGCGTTGGGGGACAGGGGGCGAGCGGGGAGCTGTTTTTT	CSVGGQGASGELFF
TRBV12-5	.	TRBJ1-2	.	TGTGCTAGTGCCCCCGGGAGTATCTTTGGCTACACCTTC	CASAPGSIFGYTF
TRBV19	.	TRBJ2-3	.	TGTGCCAGTAGTATGAGGGGGGGAAGCACAGATACGCAGTATTTT	CASSMRGGSTDTQYF
TRBV7-9	once	TRBJ1-1	.	TGTGCCAGCAGCCCATCTATGGGAGGTCAGACTGAAGCTTTCTTT	CASSPSMGGQTEAFF
TRBV11-2	.	TRBJ1-2	.	TGTGCCAGCAGCTCCCGGGGGGGTTATGGCTACACCTTC	CASSSRGGYGYTF
TRBV7-2	.	TRBJ2-2	.	TGTGCCAGCAGCTTAGTGGTCACAGGGAAAGCCGGGGAGCTGTTTTTT	CASSLVVTGKAGELFF
TRBV5-1	.	TRBJ2-3	.	TGCGCCAGCAGCCACAACAGAGCAGCCACAGATACGCAGTATTTT	CASSHNRAATDTQYF
TRBV15	.	TRBJ1-5	.	TGTGCCACCAGCAGAGGGGTTCAGGATCAGCCCCAGCATTTT	CATSRGVQDQPQHF
TRBV7-9	.	TRBJ1-3	.	TGTGCCAGCAGCTTTTCCGATCGACAGCTCTCTGGAAACACCATATATTTT	CASSFSDRQLSGNTIYF
TRBV24-1	.	TRBJ1-3	.	TGTGCCACCAGTGACCAGGGGAGCAGTTGGTATTTT	CATSDQGSSWYF
TRBV6-6	.	TRBJ2-5	.	TGTGCCAGCAGTTACGCGGGAGAGACCCAGTACTTC	CASSYAGETQYF
TRBV6-2/TRBV6-3	few	TRBJ1-5	.	TGTGCCAGCAGTCCCGACAGGCCTAGGCAGCCCCAGCATTTT	CASSPDRPRQPQHF
TRBV6-5	.	TRBJ1-2	.	TGTGCCAGCAGTTACTCGACGTACGGCGGGCAACACACCTTC	CASSYSTYGGQHTF
TRBV24-1	.	TRBJ2-2	TRBD2	TGTGCCACCAGTGATCAAGGTAGCGGGGTAACCGGGGAGCTGTTTTTT	CATSDQGSGVTGELFF
TRBV6-2/TRBV6-3	.	TRBJ2-5	TRBD2	TGTGCCAGCAGTCGCGGGGGTACGGAGACCCAGTACTTC	CASSRGGTETQYF
TRBV5-1	.	TRBJ1-1	TRBD1	TGCGCCAGTGGGACAGAGGGCACTGAAGCTTTCTTT	CASGTEGTEAFF
TRBV15	.	TRBJ2-6	.	TGTGCCACCAGCAGATTCCTCTCTGGGGCCAACGTCCTGACTTTC	CATSRFLSGANVLTF
TRBV6-5	.	TRBJ2-3	.	TGTGCCAGCAACCTACAGGGAACAGATACGCAGTATTTT	CASNLQGTDTQYF
TRBV4-1	few	TRBJ1-1	TRBD1	TGCGCCAGCAGGGCAGACAGGGGATCTATTGGTGAAGCTTTCTTT	CASRADRGSIGEAFF
TRBV7-9	.	TRBJ1-1	.	TGTGCCAGCAGCTTACGTCACGGGGGGCGAGACACTGAAGCTTTCTTT	CASSLRHGGRDTEAFF
TRBV10-3	.	TRBJ1-6	TRBD1	TGTGCCATCAGTCCGACAGGGGGGAATTCACCCCTCCACTTT	CAISPTGGNSPLHF
TRBV6-4	.	TRBJ1-2	TRBD1	TGTGCCAGCAGTGACATAGACAGGGTGTCGGGGGGCTACACCTTC	CASSDIDRVSGGYTF
TRBV7-8	few	TRBJ2-7	TRBD1	TGTGCCAGCAGCCGAGGACAGGGGGACTACGAGCAGTACTTC	CASSRGQGDYEQYF
TRBV19	.	TRBJ1-4	.	TGTGCCAGTAGTTCCCCCTCGGAGGTCCCAAAAGGTTGGGGTGAAAAACTGTTTTTT	CASSSPSEVPKGWGEKLFF
TRBV5-4	.	TRBJ2-3	TRBD2	TGTGCCAGCAGCTTAGGACTAGCGGGCACAGATACGCAGTATTTT	CASSLGLAGTDTQYF
TRBV7-9	.	TRBJ1-1	TRBD1	TGTGCCAGCAGACTTCAGGGGGGCGCCAACACTGAAGCTTTCTTT	CASRLQGGANTEAFF